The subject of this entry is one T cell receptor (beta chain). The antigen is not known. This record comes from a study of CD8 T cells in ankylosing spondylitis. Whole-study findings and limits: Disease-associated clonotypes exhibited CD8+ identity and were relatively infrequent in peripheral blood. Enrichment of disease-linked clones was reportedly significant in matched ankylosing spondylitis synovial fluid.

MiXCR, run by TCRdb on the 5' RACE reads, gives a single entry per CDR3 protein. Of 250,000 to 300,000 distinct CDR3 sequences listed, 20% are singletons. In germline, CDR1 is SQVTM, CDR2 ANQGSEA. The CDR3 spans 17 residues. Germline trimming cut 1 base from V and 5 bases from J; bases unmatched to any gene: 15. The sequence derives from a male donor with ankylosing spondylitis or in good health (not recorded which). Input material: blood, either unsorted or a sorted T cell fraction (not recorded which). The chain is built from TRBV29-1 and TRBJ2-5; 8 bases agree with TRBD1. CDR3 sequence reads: CSVEGTGKRDGSETQYF. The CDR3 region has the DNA TGCAGCGTTGAAGGGACAGGGAAAAGGGACGGCAGCGAGACCCAGTACTTC.